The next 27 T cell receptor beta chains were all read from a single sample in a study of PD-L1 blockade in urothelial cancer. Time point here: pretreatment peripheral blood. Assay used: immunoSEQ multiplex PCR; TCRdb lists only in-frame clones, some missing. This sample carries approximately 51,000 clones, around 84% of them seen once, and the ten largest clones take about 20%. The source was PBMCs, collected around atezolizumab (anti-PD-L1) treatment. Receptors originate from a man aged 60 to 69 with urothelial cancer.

The CDR3 sequence is CASSRGSATYEQYF. For the CDR3, the DNA is TGTGCCAGCAGCCGGGGATCAGCGACCTACGAGCAGTACTTC. The rearrangement uses TRBV7-8 and TRBJ2-7; D perhaps matches TRBD2 (5 bases). The germline gives CDR1 SGHVS, CDR2 FQNEAQ. Trimming took 5 bases from V and 2 from J, leaving 13 bases between them. The CDR3 is made up of 14 amino acids.

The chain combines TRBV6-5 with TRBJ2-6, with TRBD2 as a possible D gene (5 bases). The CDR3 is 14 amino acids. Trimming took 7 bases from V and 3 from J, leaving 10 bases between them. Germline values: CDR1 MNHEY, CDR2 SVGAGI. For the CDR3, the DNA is TGTGCCAGCACCACCGGAGGTGGGGCCAACGTCCTGACTTTC. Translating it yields CASTTGGGANVLTF.

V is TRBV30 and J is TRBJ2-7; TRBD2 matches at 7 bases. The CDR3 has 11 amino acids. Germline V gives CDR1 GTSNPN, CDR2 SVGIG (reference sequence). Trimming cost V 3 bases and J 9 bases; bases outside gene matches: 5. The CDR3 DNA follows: TGTGCCTGGAGGACTAGCCTACGGCAGTACTTC. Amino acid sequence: CAWRTSLRQYF.

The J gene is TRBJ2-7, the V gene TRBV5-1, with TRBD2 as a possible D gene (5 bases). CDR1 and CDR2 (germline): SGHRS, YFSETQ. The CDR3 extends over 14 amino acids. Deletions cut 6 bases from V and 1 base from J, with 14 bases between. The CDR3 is CASNPEGMSYEQYF. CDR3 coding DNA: TGCGCCAGCAATCCCGAGGGTATGTCCTACGAGCAGTACTTC.

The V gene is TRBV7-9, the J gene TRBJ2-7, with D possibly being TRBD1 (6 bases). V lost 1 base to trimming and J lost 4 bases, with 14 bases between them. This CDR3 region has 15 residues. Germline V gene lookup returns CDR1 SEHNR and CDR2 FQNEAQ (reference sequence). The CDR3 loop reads CASSLVRQGLYEQYF. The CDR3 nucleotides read TGTGCCAGCAGCTTAGTAAGGCAGGGGCTATACGAGCAGTACTTC.

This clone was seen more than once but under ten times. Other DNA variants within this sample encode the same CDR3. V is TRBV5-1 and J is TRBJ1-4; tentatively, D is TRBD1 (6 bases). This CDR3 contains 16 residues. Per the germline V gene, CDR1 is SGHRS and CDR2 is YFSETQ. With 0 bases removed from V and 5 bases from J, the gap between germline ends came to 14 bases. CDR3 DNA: TGCGCCAGCAGCTTGGATCAGGGGCGCGGGAATGAAAAACTGTTTTTT. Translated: CASSLDQGRGNEKLFF.

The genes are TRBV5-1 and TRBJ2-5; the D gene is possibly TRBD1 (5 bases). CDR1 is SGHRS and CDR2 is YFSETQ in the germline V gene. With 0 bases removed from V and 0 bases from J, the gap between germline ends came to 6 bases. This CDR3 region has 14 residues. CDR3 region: CASSLGQHQETQYF. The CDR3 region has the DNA TGCGCCAGCAGCTTGGGACAGCACCAAGAGACCCAGTACTTC.

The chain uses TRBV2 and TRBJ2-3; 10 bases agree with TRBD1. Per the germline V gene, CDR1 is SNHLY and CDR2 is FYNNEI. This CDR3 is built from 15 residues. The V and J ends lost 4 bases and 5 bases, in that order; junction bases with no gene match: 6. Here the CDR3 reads CASSVGTGEKDTQYF. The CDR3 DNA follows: TGTGCCAGCAGTGTAGGGACAGGGGAAAAAGATACGCAGTATTTT. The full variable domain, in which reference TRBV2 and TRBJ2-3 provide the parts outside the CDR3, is EPEVTQTPSHQVTQMGQEVILRCVPISNHLYFYWYRQILGQKVEFLVSFYNNEISEKSEIFDDQFSVERPDGSNFTLKIRSTKLEDSAMYFCASSVGTGEKDTQYFGPGTRLTVL.

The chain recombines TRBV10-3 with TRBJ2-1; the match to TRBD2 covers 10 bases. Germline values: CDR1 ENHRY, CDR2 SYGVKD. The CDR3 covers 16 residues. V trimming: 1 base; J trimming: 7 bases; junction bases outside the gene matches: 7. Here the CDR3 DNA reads TGTGCCATCAGTGAGTATATAGCGGGGGGACGGAATGAGCAGTTCTTC. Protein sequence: CAISEYIAGGRNEQFF.

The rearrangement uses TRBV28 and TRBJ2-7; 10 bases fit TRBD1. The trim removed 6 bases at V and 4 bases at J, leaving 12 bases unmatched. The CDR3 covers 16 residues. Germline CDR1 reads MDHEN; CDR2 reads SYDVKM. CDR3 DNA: TGTGCCAGCAGCGTCCCCAAGGGACAGGGGTCATACGAGCAGTACTTC. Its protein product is CASSVPKGQGSYEQYF.

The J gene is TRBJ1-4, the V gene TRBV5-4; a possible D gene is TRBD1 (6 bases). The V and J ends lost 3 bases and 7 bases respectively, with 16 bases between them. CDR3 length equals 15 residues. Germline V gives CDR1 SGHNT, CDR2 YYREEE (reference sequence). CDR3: CASSSTGGAVEKLFF. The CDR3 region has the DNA TGTGCCAGCAGCTCAACGGGGGGGGCGGTTGAAAAACTGTTTTTT.

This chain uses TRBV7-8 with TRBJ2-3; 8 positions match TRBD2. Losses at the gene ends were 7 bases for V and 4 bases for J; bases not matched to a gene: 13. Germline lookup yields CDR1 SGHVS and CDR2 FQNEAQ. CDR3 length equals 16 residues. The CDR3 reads CASKLLTGGPADTQYF. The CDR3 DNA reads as TGTGCCAGCAAGCTACTGACGGGGGGGCCGGCAGATACGCAGTATTTT.

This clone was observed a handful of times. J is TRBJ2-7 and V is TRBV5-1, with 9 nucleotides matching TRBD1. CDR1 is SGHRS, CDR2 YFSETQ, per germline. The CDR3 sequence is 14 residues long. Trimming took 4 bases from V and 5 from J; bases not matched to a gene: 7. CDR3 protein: CASSARGQGDEQYF. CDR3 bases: TGCGCCAGCAGCGCCCGGGGACAGGGCGACGAGCAGTACTTC.

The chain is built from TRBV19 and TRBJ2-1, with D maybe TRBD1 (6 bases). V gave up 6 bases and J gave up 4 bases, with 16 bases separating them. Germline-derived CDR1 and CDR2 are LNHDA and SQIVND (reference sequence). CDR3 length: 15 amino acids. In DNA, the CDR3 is TGTGCCAGTAGGGCAGACAGGTCTGCGTACAATGAGCAGTTCTTC. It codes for CASRADRSAYNEQFF.

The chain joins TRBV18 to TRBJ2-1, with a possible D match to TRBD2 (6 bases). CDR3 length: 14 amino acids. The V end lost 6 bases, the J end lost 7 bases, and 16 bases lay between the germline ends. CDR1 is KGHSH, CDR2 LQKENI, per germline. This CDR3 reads CASSPSGLANEQFF. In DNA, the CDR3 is TGTGCCAGCTCTCCCTCGGGACTCGCGAATGAGCAGTTCTTC.

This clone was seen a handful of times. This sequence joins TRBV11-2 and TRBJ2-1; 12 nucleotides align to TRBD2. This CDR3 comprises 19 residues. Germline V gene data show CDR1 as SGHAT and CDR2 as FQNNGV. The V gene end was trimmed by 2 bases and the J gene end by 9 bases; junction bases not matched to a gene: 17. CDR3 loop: CASSLRASGGVGAPAEQFF. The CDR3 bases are TGTGCCAGCAGCTTAAGGGCTAGCGGGGGGGTTGGGGCTCCCGCTGAGCAGTTCTTC.

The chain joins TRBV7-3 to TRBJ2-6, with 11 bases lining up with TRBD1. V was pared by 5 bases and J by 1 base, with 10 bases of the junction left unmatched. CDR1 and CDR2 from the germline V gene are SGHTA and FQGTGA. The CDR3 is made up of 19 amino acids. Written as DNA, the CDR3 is TGTGCCAGCAGCCCAACCCCGGGGACAGGGGGTTCTGGGGCCAACGTCCTGACTTTC. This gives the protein CASSPTPGTGGSGANVLTF.

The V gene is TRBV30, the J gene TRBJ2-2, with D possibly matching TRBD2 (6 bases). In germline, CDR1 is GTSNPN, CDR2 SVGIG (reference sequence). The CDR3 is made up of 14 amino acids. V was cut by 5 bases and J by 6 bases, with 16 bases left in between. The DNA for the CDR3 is TGTGCCTGGGGGATGCGGGGATTTGCCGGGGAGCTGTTTTTT. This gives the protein CAWGMRGFAGELFF.

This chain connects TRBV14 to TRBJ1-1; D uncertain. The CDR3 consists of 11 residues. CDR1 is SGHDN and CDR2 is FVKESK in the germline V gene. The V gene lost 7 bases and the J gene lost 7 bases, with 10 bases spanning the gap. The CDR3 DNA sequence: TGTGCCAGCAAAGCCGGGGATGAAGCTTTCTTT. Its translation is CASKAGDEAFF.

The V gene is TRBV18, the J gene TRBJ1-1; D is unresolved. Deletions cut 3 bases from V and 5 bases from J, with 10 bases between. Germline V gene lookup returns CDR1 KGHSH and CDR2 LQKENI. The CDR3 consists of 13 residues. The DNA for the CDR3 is TGTGCCAGCTCACCCCGGGGTGAGACTGAAGCTTTCTTT. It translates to CASSPRGETEAFF.

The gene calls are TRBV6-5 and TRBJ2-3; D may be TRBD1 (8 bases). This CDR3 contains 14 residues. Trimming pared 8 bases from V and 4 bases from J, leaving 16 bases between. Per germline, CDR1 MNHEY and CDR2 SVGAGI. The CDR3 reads CASARTGRADTQYF. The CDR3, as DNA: TGTGCCAGCGCACGGACAGGGAGGGCAGATACGCAGTATTTT.

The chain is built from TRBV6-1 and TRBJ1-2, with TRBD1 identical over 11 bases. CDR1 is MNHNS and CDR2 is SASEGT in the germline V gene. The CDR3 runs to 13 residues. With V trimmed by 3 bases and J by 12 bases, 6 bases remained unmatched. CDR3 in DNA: TGTGCCAGCAGTGACCGGGACAGGGGGAAGAACACCTTC. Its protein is CASSDRDRGKNTF.

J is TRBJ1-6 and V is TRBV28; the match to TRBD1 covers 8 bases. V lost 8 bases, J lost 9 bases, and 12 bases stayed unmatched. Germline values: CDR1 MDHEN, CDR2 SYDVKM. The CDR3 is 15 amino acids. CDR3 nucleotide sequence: TGTGCCAGCGGACCCCCGGCAGGGGGCGGTTCACCCCTCCACTTT. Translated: CASGPPAGGGSPLHF. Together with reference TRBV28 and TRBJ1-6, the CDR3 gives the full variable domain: DVKVTQSSRYLVKRTGEKVFLECVQDMDHENMFWYRQDPGLGLRLIYFSYDVKMKEKGDIPEGYSVSREKKERFSLILESASTNQTSMYLCASGPPAGGGSPLHFGNGTRLTVT.

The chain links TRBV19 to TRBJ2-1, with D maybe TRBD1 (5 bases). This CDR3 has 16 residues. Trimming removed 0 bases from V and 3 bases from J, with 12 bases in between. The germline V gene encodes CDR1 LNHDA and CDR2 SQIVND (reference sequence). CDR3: CASSIDQGRFYNEQFF. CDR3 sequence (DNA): TGTGCCAGTAGTATAGATCAGGGCAGGTTCTACAATGAGCAGTTCTTC.

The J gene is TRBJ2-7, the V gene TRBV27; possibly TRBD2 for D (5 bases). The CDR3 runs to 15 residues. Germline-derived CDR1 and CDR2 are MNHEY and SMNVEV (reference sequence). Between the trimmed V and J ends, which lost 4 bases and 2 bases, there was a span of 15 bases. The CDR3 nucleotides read TGTGCCAGCAGTTCCCGCCGACTAACAACCTACGAGCAGTACTTC. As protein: CASSSRRLTTYEQYF.

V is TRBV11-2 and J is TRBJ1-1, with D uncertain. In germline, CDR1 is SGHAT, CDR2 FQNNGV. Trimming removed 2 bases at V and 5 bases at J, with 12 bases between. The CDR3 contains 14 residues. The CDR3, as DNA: TGTGCCAGCAGCTTACACGGGGTTGGGACTGAAGCTTTCTTT. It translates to CASSLHGVGTEAFF.

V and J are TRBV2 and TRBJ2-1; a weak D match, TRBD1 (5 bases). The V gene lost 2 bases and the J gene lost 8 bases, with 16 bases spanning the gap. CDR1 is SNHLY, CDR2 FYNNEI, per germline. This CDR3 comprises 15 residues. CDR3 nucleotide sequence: TGTGCCAGCAGTGAAAAAGTCCGGCAGGGCTATGAGCAGTTCTTC. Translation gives CASSEKVRQGYEQFF.